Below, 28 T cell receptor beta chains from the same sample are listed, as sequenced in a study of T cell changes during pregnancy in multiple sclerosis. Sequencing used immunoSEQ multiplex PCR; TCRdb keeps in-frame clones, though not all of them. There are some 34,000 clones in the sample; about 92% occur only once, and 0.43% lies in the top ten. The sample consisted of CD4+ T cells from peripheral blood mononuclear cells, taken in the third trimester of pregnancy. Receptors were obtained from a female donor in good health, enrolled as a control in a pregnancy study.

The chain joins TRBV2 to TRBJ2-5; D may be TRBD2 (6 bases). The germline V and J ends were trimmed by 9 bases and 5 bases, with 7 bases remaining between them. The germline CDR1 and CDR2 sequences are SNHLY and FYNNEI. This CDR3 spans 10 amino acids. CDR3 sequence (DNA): TGTGCCAGTGGGGGGGAGACCCAGTACTTC. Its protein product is CASGGETQYF. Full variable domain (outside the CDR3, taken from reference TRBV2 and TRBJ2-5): EPEVTQTPSHQVTQMGQEVILRCVPISNHLYFYWYRQILGQKVEFLVSFYNNEISEKSEIFDDQFSVERPDGSNFTLKIRSTKLEDSAMYFCASGGETQYFGPGTRLLVL.

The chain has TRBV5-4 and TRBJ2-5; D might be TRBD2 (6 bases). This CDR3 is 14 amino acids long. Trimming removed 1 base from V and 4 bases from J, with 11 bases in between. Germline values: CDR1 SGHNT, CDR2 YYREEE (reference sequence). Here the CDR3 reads CASSLRRETETQYF. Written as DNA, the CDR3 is TGTGCCAGCAGCTTGAGGAGGGAGACAGAGACCCAGTACTTC.

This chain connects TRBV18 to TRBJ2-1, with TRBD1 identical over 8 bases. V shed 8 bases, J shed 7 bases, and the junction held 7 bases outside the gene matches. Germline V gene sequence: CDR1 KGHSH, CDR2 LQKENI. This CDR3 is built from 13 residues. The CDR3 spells CASLPGQVNEQFF. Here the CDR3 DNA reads TGTGCCAGCCTACCGGGACAGGTGAATGAGCAGTTCTTC.

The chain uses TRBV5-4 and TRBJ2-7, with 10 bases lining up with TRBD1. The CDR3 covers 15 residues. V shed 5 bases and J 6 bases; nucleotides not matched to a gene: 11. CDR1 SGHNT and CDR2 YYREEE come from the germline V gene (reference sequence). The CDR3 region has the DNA TGTGCCAGCAGTTTGACCGGGACAGGGGAAAGCGAGCAGTACTTC. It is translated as CASSLTGTGESEQYF.

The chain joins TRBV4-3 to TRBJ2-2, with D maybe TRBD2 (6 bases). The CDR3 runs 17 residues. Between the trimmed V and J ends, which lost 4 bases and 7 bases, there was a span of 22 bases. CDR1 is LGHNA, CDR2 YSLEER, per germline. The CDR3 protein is CASSLGMGAAGSGELFF. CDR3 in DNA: TGCGCCAGCAGCCTCGGGATGGGCGCGGCCGGGAGCGGGGAGCTGTTTTTT.

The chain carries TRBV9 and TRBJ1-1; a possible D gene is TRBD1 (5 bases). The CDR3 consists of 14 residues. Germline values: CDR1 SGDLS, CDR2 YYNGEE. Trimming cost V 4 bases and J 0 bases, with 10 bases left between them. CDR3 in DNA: TGTGCCAGCAGCCCCACAGGATTGAACACTGAAGCTTTCTTT. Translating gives CASSPTGLNTEAFF.

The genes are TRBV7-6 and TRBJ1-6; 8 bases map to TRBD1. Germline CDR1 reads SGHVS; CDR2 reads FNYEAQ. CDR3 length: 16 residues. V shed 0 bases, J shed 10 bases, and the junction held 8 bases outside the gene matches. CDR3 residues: CASSLAKPGGGSPLHF. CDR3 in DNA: TGTGCCAGCAGCTTAGCAAAGCCAGGGGGCGGCTCACCCCTCCACTTT. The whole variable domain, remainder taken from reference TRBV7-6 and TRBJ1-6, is GAGVSQSPRYKVTKRGQDVALRCDPISGHVSLYWYRQALGQGPEFLTYFNYEAQQDKSGLPNDRFSAERPEGSISTLTIQRTEQRDSAMYRCASSLAKPGGGSPLHFGNGTRLTVT.

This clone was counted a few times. The CDR3 loop is CASRRPGGVDGYTF. The CDR3 DNA reads TGTGCCAGCAGACGCCCGGGGGGAGTGGATGGCTACACCTTC. This chain connects TRBV7-2 to TRBJ1-2; TRBD1 is a possible D gene (5 bases). Between the trimmed V and J ends, which lost 6 bases and 6 bases, there was a span of 17 bases. The germline CDR1 and CDR2 sequences are SGHTA and FQGNSA. The CDR3 has 14 amino acids.

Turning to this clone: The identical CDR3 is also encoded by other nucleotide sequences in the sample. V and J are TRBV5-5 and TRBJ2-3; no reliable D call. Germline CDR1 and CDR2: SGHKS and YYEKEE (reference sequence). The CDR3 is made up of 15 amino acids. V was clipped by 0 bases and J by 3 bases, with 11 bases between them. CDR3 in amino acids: CASSLGPHSTDTQYF. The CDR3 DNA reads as TGTGCCAGCAGCTTGGGCCCCCACTCAACAGATACGCAGTATTTT.

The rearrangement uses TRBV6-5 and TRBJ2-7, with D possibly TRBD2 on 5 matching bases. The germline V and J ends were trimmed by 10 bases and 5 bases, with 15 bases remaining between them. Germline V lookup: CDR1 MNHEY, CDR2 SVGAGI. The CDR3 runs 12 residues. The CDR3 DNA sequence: TGTGCCACTGGGAGAGGCCGGGACGAGCAGTACTTC. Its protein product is CATGRGRDEQYF.

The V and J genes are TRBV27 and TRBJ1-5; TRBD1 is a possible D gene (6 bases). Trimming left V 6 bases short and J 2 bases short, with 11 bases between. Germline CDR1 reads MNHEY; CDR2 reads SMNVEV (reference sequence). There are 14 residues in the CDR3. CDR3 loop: CASRGRGGNQPQHF. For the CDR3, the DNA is TGTGCCAGCAGGGGGAGGGGGGGCAATCAGCCCCAGCATTTT.

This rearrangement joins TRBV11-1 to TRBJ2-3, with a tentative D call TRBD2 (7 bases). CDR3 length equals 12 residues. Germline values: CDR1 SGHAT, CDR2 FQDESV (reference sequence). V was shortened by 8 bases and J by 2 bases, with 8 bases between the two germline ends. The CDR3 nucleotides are TGTGCCAGCGGGGGGGCCACAGATACGCAGTATTTT. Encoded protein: CASGGATDTQYF.

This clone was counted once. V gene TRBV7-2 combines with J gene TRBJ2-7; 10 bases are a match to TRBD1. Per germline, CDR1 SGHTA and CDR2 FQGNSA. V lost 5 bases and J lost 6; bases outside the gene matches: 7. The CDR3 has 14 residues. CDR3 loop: CASSGGQGRREQYF. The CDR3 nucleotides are TGTGCCAGCAGCGGGGGACAGGGGCGGCGCGAGCAGTACTTC.

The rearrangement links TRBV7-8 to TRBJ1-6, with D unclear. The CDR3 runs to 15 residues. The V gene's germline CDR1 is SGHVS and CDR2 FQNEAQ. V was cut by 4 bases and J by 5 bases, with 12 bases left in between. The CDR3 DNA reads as TGTGCCAGCAGCTCCCTGACACTCAATAATTCACCCCTCCACTTT. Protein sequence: CASSSLTLNNSPLHF.

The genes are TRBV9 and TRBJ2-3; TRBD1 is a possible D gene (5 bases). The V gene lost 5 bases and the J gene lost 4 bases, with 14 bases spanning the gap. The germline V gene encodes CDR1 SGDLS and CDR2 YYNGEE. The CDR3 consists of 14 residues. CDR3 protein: CASRAQGIPDTQYF. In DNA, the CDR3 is TGTGCCAGCAGAGCCCAGGGAATCCCAGATACGCAGTATTTT.

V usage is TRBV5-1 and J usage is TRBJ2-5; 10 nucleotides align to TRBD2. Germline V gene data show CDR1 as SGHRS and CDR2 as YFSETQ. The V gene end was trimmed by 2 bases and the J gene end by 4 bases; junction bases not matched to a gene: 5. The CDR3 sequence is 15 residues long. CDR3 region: CASSLGAGGRETQYF. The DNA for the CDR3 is TGCGCCAGCAGCTTAGGAGCGGGGGGGAGAGAGACCCAGTACTTC.

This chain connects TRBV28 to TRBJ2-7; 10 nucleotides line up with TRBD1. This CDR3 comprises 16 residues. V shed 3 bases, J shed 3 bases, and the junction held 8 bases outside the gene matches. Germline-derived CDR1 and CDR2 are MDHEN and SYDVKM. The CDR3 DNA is TGTGCCAGCAGTTTTCCGGGACAGGGGAAAAGCTACGAGCAGTACTTC. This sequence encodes CASSFPGQGKSYEQYF. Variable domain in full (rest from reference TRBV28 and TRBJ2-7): DVKVTQSSRYLVKRTGEKVFLECVQDMDHENMFWYRQDPGLGLRLIYFSYDVKMKEKGDIPEGYSVSREKKERFSLILESASTNQTSMYLCASSFPGQGKSYEQYFGPGTRLTVT.

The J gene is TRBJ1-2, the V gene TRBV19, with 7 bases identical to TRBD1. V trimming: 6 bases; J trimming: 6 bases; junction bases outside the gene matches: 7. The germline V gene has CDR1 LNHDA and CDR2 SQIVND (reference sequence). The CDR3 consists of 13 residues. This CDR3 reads CASRAGGLDGYTF. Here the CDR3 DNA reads TGTGCCAGTAGGGCAGGGGGTCTGGATGGCTACACCTTC.

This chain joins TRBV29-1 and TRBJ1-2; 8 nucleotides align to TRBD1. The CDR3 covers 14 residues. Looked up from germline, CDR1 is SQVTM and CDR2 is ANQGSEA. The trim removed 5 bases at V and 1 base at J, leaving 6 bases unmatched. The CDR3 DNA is TGCAGCGTTTGGGGGGACAGGAGTAACTATGGCTACACCTTC. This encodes CSVWGDRSNYGYTF.

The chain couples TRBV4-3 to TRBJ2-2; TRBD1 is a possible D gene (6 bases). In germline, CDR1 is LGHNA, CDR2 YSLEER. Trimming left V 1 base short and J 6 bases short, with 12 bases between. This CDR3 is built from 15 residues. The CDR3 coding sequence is TGCGCCAGCAGCCAAGTCACCAGGGGCCCCGGGGAGCTGTTTTTT. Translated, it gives CASSQVTRGPGELFF.

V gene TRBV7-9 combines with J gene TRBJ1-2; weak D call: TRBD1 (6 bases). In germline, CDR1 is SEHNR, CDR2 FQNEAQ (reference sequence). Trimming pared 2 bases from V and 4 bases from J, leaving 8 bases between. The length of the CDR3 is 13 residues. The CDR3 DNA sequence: TGTGCCAGCAGCTTAATACAGGGCTATGGCTACACCTTC. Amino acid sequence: CASSLIQGYGYTF.

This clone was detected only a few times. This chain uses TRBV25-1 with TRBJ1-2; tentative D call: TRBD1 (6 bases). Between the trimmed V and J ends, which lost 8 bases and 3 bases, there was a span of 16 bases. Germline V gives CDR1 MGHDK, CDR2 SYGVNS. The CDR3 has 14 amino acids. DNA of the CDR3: TGTGCCAGCTCCCGATGGGGGGGCGACTATGGCTACACCTTC. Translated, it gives CASSRWGGDYGYTF.

CDR3 nucleotides: TGCGCCAGCAGCCAAGATAGTGGGCTAGCGGGGAATGAGCAGTTCTTC. Translated: CASSQDSGLAGNEQFF. The V call is TRBV4-1, the J call TRBJ2-1, with TRBD2 matching over 9 bases. The CDR3 loop spans 16 amino acids. Germline CDR1 and CDR2: MGHRA and YSYEKL. The trim removed 0 bases at V and 7 bases at J, leaving 7 bases unmatched.

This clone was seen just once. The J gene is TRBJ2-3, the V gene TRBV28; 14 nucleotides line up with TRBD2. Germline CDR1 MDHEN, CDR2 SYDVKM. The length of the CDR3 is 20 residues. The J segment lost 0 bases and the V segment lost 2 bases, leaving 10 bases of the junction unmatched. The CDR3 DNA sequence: TGTGCCAGCAGTTTACAGGGGGGGACTAGCGGGGGAGCTAGCACAGATACGCAGTATTTT. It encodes CASSLQGGTSGGASTDTQYF. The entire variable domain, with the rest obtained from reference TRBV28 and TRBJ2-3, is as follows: DVKVTQSSRYLVKRTGEKVFLECVQDMDHENMFWYRQDPGLGLRLIYFSYDVKMKEKGDIPEGYSVSREKKERFSLILESASTNQTSMYLCASSLQGGTSGGASTDTQYFGPGTRLTVL.

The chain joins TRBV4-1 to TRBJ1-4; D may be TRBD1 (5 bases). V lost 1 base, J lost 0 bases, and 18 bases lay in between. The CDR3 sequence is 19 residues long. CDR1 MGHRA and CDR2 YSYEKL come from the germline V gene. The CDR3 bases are TGCGCCAGCAGCCAAGTGGGACGGGGGGGGTTTGCAACTAATGAAAAACTGTTTTTT. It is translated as CASSQVGRGGFATNEKLFF.

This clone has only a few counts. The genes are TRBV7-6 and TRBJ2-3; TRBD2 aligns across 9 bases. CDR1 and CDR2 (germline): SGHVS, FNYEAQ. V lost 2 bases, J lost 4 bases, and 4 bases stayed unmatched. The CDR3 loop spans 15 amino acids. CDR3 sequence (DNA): TGTGCCAGCAGCTTAAATAGCGGGGGTTCAGATACGCAGTATTTT. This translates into CASSLNSGGSDTQYF.

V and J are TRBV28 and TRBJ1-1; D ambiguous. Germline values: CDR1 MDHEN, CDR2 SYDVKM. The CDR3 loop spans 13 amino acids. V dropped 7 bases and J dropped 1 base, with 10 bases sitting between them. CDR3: CASILPGNTEAFF. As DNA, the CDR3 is TGTGCCAGCATTCTACCAGGGAACACTGAAGCTTTCTTT.

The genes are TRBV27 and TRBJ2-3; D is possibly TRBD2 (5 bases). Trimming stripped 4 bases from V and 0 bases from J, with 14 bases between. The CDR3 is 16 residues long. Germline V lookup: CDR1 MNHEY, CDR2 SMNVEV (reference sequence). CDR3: CASSSPSSPSTDTQYF. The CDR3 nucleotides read TGTGCCAGCAGTTCCCCTAGCAGCCCTAGCACAGATACGCAGTATTTT.